The 17 T cell receptor beta chains given below trace back to one sample, sequenced in a study of metastatic and nonmetastatic thyroid tumors (TCRdb year 2020). None of the patients had been given any treatment before thyroid surgery. Library creation used PCR. The sequencer was an Illumina HiSeq 4000. TCRdb applied fastp at Q25 and MiXCR to the public reads, then kept only in-frame beta chains. Within this sample are around 45,000 clones, with roughly 3.1% of them counted one time only. The top ten clonotypes cover 10% of the sample. The sample comprised blood. These receptor sequences come from a female donor with papillary thyroid cancer or a benign thyroid nodule (not recorded which). Some clones in this sample may be carry-over from other donors' samples.

This clone has at least ten counts. The V call is TRBV28, the J call TRBJ1-5, with 7 bases aligning to TRBD1. From germline, CDR1 is MDHEN and CDR2 SYDVKM. V lost 5 bases and J lost 7; bases outside the gene matches: 5. The CDR3 consists of 13 residues. CDR3 region: CASSDPGGQPQHF. The CDR3 bases are TGTGCCAGCAGTGATCCAGGGGGGCAGCCCCAGCATTTT.

On this clone: Given a much more abundant clone one base away, this may be a read error. The same CDR3 arises from other DNA sequences in this sample as well. V is TRBV6-1 and J is TRBJ1-4; 7 nucleotides agree with TRBD1. The V segment lost 9 bases and the J segment 5 bases; nucleotides outside the gene matches: 9. Germline V lookup: CDR1 MNHNS, CDR2 SASEGT. The CDR3 is 14 amino acids. The CDR3 here is CASGSGTANEKLFF. In nucleotides, the CDR3 is TGTGCCAGTGGATCCGGGACAGCAAATGAAAAACTGTTTTTT.

This clone has just a few counts. V is TRBV11-3 and J is TRBJ1-1; TRBD1 might be the D (6 bases). Trimming shortened V by 3 bases and J by 1 base, and 6 bases separated the two germline ends. The CDR3 length is 13 residues. Germline V gene sequence: CDR1 SGHNT, CDR2 YENEEA. CDR3: CASSLTGNTEAFF. For the CDR3, the DNA is TGTGCCAGCAGCTTGACAGGGAACACTGAAGCTTTCTTT. The variable domain in full, with the rest retrieved from reference TRBV11-3 and TRBJ1-1, is EAGVVQSPRYKIIEKKQPVAFWCNPISGHNTLYWYLQNLGQGPELLIRYENEEAVDDSQLPKDRFSAERLKGVDSTLKIQPAELGDSAVYLCASSLTGNTEAFFGQGTRLTVV.

In its sample, this clone was seen a few times. The rearrangement links TRBV6-9 to TRBJ1-2, with D possibly TRBD1 on 5 matching bases. The CDR3 runs to 13 residues. Germline V CDR1 and CDR2: MNHGY, SVAAGI. The ends were cut back, 3 bases at V and 2 bases at J, with 7 bases in the middle. DNA of the CDR3: TGTGCCAGCAGTTACGGGGGGAACTATGGCTACACCTTC. This encodes CASSYGGNYGYTF.

At least ten counts were recorded for this clone. This rearrangement joins TRBV30 to TRBJ2-3; the D is unclear. Per the germline V gene, CDR1 is GTSNPN and CDR2 is SVGIG (reference sequence). Trimming removed 3 bases at V and 5 bases at J, with 18 bases between. The CDR3 totals 15 residues. CDR3 residues: CAWRAILRPVDTQYF. CDR3 in DNA: TGTGCCTGGAGAGCTATCCTTCGGCCCGTAGATACGCAGTATTTT.

This clone appeared a few times. V is TRBV28 and J is TRBJ2-7; D is possibly TRBD1 (6 bases). Germline CDR1 and CDR2: MDHEN and SYDVKM. Trimming left V 3 bases short and J 4 bases short, with 13 bases between. This CDR3 has 14 amino acids. CDR3 amino acids: CASSFADRTYEQYF. The CDR3 bases are TGTGCCAGCAGTTTTGCCGACAGGACTTACGAGCAGTACTTC.

By sample share, this clone is medium-sized. V is TRBV19 and J is TRBJ2-2; 7 bases line up with TRBD2. V was clipped by 6 bases and J by 1 base; unmatched bases: 8. The CDR3 covers 16 residues. From germline, CDR1 is LNHDA and CDR2 SQIVND (reference sequence). The CDR3 spells CASRDGLAVNTGELFF. For the CDR3, the DNA is TGTGCCAGTAGGGACGGGCTAGCGGTGAACACCGGGGAGCTGTTTTTT.

By frequency in the sample, this clone is medium-sized (0.01 to 0.1%). The genes are TRBV20-1 and TRBJ2-5, with unresolved D. The germline gives CDR1 DFQATT, CDR2 SNEGSKA (reference sequence). Deletions cut 2 bases from V and 5 bases from J, with 6 bases between. The CDR3 length is 11 residues. The DNA of the CDR3 is TGCAGTGCTAGATTGGGGGAGACCCAGTACTTC. Protein product: CSARLGETQYF.

This clone was counted at least ten times. This chain connects TRBV20-1 to TRBJ1-5; D is uncertain. From germline, CDR1 is DFQATT and CDR2 SNEGSKA (reference sequence). This CDR3 is built from 17 residues. V was trimmed by 0 bases and J by 0 bases, leaving 15 bases between them. The CDR3 region is CSARDHKGDYSNQPQHF. CDR3 DNA sequence: TGCAGTGCTAGAGATCATAAGGGAGACTATAGCAATCAGCCCCAGCATTTT.

This clone was seen more than once but under ten times. The CDR3 region is CASSLTGEGDYTF. The CDR3 DNA reads as TGTGCCAGCAGTTTAACAGGGGAAGGAGATTACACCTTC. The genes are TRBV6-2 or TRBV6-3 and TRBJ1-2; TRBD1 aligns across 7 bases. V lost 4 bases and J lost 11; bases outside the gene matches: 10. CDR3 length: 13 amino acids. Germline CDR1 and CDR2: MNHEY and SVGEGT.

V and J are TRBV6-2 or TRBV6-3 and TRBJ2-1, with unresolved D. Germline-derived CDR1 and CDR2 are MNHEY and SVGEGT. The V gene lost 4 bases and the J gene lost 7 bases, with 8 bases spanning the gap. There are 12 residues in the CDR3. CDR3 DNA sequence: TGTGCCAGCAGTTTGTCGTGGAATGAGCAGTTCTTC. This translates into CASSLSWNEQFF.

This clone was seen many times. V usage is TRBV27 and J usage is TRBJ1-5; D remains unclear. Trimming left V 4 bases short and J 1 base short, with 8 bases between. The CDR3 sequence is 14 residues long. Germline CDR1 reads MNHEY; CDR2 reads SMNVEV (reference sequence). The CDR3 loop reads CASSSAESNQPQHF. The DNA for the CDR3 is TGTGCCAGCAGTTCCGCCGAAAGCAATCAGCCCCAGCATTTT.

This clone occurred many times. The chain is built from TRBV12-3 or TRBV12-4 and TRBJ1-3; no definite D call. Trimming pared 5 bases from V and 2 bases from J, leaving 16 bases between. The CDR3 contains 16 residues. The CDR3 protein is CASSKPSPKTGNTIYF. For the CDR3, the DNA is TGTGCCAGCAGTAAACCCTCCCCTAAAACTGGAAACACCATATATTTT.

This clone was seen a few times. The V call is TRBV11-2, the J call TRBJ2-1, with D possibly matching TRBD2 (6 bases). The germline V gene has CDR1 SGHAT and CDR2 FQNNGV. Trimming took off 5 bases at V and 0 bases at J, with 11 bases between the two ends. The length of the CDR3 is 15 residues. The CDR3 bases are TGTGCCAGCAGCCGTGACGGGAGCTCCTACAATGAGCAGTTCTTC. As protein: CASSRDGSSYNEQFF. Using reference TRBV11-2 and TRBJ2-1 for the parts outside the CDR3, the full variable domain is EAGVAQSPRYKIIEKRQSVAFWCNPISGHATLYWYQQILGQGPKLLIQFQNNGVVDDSQLPKDRFSAERLKGVDSTLKIQPAKLEDSAVYLCASSRDGSSYNEQFFGPGTRLTVL.

This chain links TRBV2 with TRBJ1-5; D gene uncertain. Trimming took off 4 bases at V and 1 base at J, with 11 bases between the two ends. Germline V CDR1 and CDR2: SNHLY, FYNNEI. CDR3 size: 15 residues. The CDR3 region is CASSGEGGSNQPQHF. Written as DNA, the CDR3 is TGTGCCAGCAGTGGCGAGGGAGGGAGCAATCAGCCCCAGCATTTT. The whole variable domain, filled in from reference TRBV2 and TRBJ1-5, reads EPEVTQTPSHQVTQMGQEVILRCVPISNHLYFYWYRQILGQKVEFLVSFYNNEISEKSEIFDDQFSVERPDGSNFTLKIRSTKLEDSAMYFCASSGEGGSNQPQHFGDGTRLSIL.

This clone was detected ten times or more. This chain joins TRBV9 and TRBJ2-3; D unresolved. Trimming stripped 4 bases from V and 0 bases from J, with 18 bases between. From germline, CDR1 is SGDLS and CDR2 YYNGEE. CDR3 size: 17 residues. DNA of the CDR3: TGTGCCAGCAGCCAACCTCTATACTCTCCAAGCACAGATACGCAGTATTTT. It translates to CASSQPLYSPSTDTQYF.

At least ten counts were recorded for this clone. CDR3 region: CASSTRLAGGSNTDTQYF. The CDR3 nucleotides read TGTGCCAGCAGCACACGACTAGCGGGAGGTTCCAACACAGATACGCAGTATTTT. This chain uses TRBV11-3 with TRBJ2-3, with 13 bases aligning to TRBD2. The J segment lost 2 bases and the V segment lost 5 bases, leaving 10 bases of the junction unmatched. CDR3 length: 18 residues. Germline V gene sequence: CDR1 SGHNT, CDR2 YENEEA.